This passage covers 15 T cell receptor beta chains from one sample sequenced in a study of metastatic and nonmetastatic thyroid tumors. TCRdb reprocessed the PCR reads via MiXCR. Among about 25,000 clones listed, approximately 13% were seen once. Thyroid surgery had not been preceded by any treatment in any patient. The sequenced sample consisted of blood. These receptors were collected from a female donor with papillary thyroid cancer or a benign thyroid nodule (not recorded which). Some clones in this sample may be carry-over from other donors' samples.

This clone was recorded many times. The V call is TRBV5-5, the J call TRBJ2-3; 12 nucleotides line up with TRBD2. The V gene's germline CDR1 is SGHKS and CDR2 YYEKEE (reference sequence). J gave up 6 bases and V 2 bases, and 4 bases lay outside the gene matches. The CDR3 consists of 15 residues. CDR3 loop: CASSLLAGGEDTQYF. The CDR3 nucleotides read TGTGCCAGCAGCTTACTAGCGGGGGGTGAGGATACGCAGTATTTT.

CDR3 coding DNA: TGCAGCGCCCTAGGGACTAGCGGGAGAACAGATACGCAGTATTTT. It translates to CSALGTSGRTDTQYF. This chain uses TRBV20-1 with TRBJ2-3, with 14 bases matching TRBD2. Germline loops: CDR1 DFQATT, CDR2 SNEGSKA (reference sequence). The CDR3 loop spans 15 amino acids.

This clone was detected many times. This chain connects TRBV19 to TRBJ1-2, with 10 bases aligning to TRBD1. Trimming removed 4 bases from V and 4 bases from J; junction bases left unmatched: 3. This CDR3 contains 14 residues. Germline loops: CDR1 LNHDA, CDR2 SQIVND (reference sequence). In DNA form, the CDR3 reads TGTGCCAGTAGTACAGGGACAGGGGCCTATGGCTACACCTTC. Translation: CASSTGTGAYGYTF. Variable domain in full (rest from reference TRBV19 and TRBJ1-2): DGGITQSPKYLFRKEGQNVTLSCEQNLNHDAMYWYRQDPGQGLRLIYYSQIVNDFQKGDIAEGYSVSREKKESFPLTVTSAQKNPTAFYLCASSTGTGAYGYTFGSGTRLTVV.

This clone has a count of ten or more. V and J are TRBV20-1 and TRBJ2-1; the match to TRBD2 covers 7 bases. With V trimmed by 1 base and J by 5 bases, 8 bases remained unmatched. Germline V gene sequence: CDR1 DFQATT, CDR2 SNEGSKA (reference sequence). The length of the CDR3 is 15 residues. Here the CDR3 reads CSARALTGGHNEQFF. The DNA for the CDR3 is TGCAGTGCTAGAGCTCTTACGGGAGGACACAATGAGCAGTTCTTC.

The V call is TRBV28, the J call TRBJ1-2, with D perhaps matching TRBD1 (5 bases). CDR1 is MDHEN and CDR2 is SYDVKM in the germline V gene. This CDR3 is built from 12 residues. V was shortened by 6 bases and J by 6 bases, with 11 bases between the two germline ends. For the CDR3, the DNA is TGTGCCAGCAGCCAGGGTAGGAATGGCTACACCTTC. Protein sequence: CASSQGRNGYTF.

This clone is deemed medium-sized. The chain employs TRBV20-1 and TRBJ2-1; TRBD1 agrees at 10 bases. CDR3 length equals 15 residues. Trimming took 3 bases from V and 4 from J; bases not matched to a gene: 6. Looked up from germline, CDR1 is DFQATT and CDR2 is SNEGSKA (reference sequence). Here the CDR3 reads CSASNRDRGYNEQFF. CDR3 DNA sequence: TGCAGTGCTAGTAACCGGGACAGGGGTTACAATGAGCAGTTCTTC.

In this sample, this clone turned up many times. The chain carries TRBV3-1 and TRBJ2-5; 14 bases are shared with TRBD2. The J segment lost 4 bases and the V segment lost 4 bases, leaving 8 bases of the junction unmatched. The germline CDR1 and CDR2 sequences are LGHDT and YNNKEL (reference sequence). CDR3 size: 17 residues. CDR3 in DNA: TGTGCCAGCAGCCGAACCGGGACTAGCGGGAGTCGAGAGACCCAGTACTTC. It codes for CASSRTGTSGSRETQYF.

This clone was picked up many times. The chain employs TRBV5-1 and TRBJ2-6; a possible D gene is TRBD2 (6 bases). Germline assignment: CDR1 SGHRS and CDR2 YFSETQ. The CDR3 loop spans 17 amino acids. V shed 7 bases and J shed 0 bases, with 17 bases lying between them. The CDR3 DNA sequence: TGCGCCAGCCGCCGATCGGGAGCGCTCTCTGGGGCCAACGTCCTGACTTTC. This gives the protein CASRRSGALSGANVLTF.

The table lists this clone with many counts. V usage is TRBV29-1 and J usage is TRBJ1-3; D is uncertain. V dropped 8 bases and J dropped 0 bases, with 8 bases sitting between them. CDR3 length: 12 residues. Per the germline V gene, CDR1 is SQVTM and CDR2 is ANQGSEA. CDR3 nucleotides: TGCAGCAGCACCTTCTCTGGAAACACCATATATTTT. Translating it yields CSSTFSGNTIYF.

This clone was picked up many times. This sequence joins TRBV20-1 and TRBJ1-1; D not certain. CDR1 is DFQATT and CDR2 is SNEGSKA in the germline V gene (reference sequence). Trimming cost V 6 bases and J 2 bases, with 10 bases left between them. The CDR3 totals 12 residues. The CDR3 sequence: CSAKDGNTEAFF. CDR3 bases: TGCAGTGCCAAGGACGGCAACACTGAAGCTTTCTTT.

Of note for this clone: A junction end diverges from the germline sequence, so it may reflect a read error. V usage is TRBV4-2 and J usage is TRBJ1-6; TRBD1 might be the D (6 bases). The germline gives CDR1 LGHNA, CDR2 YNFKEQ. The CDR3 has 17 amino acids. CDR3 protein: CASSRTNLDRDNSPLYF. DNA for the CDR3: TGTGCCAGCAGCCGAACTAACCTGGACAGAGATAATTCACCCCTCTACTTT.

The chain uses TRBV27 and TRBJ1-1; D possibly corresponds to TRBD1 (6 bases). Germline lookup yields CDR1 MNHEY and CDR2 SMNVEV (reference sequence). V dropped 5 bases and J dropped 12 bases, with 19 bases sitting between them. This CDR3 contains 13 residues. As DNA, the CDR3 is TGTGCCAGCAGTGTGGACAGTACGATTTTGACTTTCTTT. Translating it yields CASSVDSTILTFF.

This clone was recorded at least ten times. The gene calls are TRBV19 and TRBJ2-5, with 7 bases aligning to TRBD1. This CDR3 has 15 amino acids. CDR1 is LNHDA and CDR2 is SQIVND in the germline V gene (reference sequence). V shed 3 bases, J shed 2 bases, and the junction held 6 bases outside the gene matches. The CDR3 is CASSIGRGLQETQYF. Written as DNA, the CDR3 is TGTGCCAGTAGTATCGGAAGGGGGCTACAAGAGACCCAGTACTTC.

This clone was picked up many times. This sequence joins TRBV28 and TRBJ1-3; the D is unclear. The CDR3 loop spans 16 amino acids. Trimming left V 2 bases short and J 5 bases short, with 16 bases between. CDR1 MDHEN and CDR2 SYDVKM come from the germline V gene. This CDR3 reads CASSLGRPGGRNTIYF. Written as DNA, the CDR3 is TGTGCCAGCAGTTTAGGCAGGCCAGGAGGCCGAAACACCATATATTTT.

The V call is TRBV15, the J call TRBJ2-4, with a weak D call TRBD1 (6 bases). The CDR3 covers 16 residues. The germline CDR1 and CDR2 sequences are LNHNV and YYDKDF (reference sequence). Trimming cost V 8 bases and J 2 bases, with 19 bases left between them. In DNA form, the CDR3 reads TGTGCCACCTTCTCAGGAGACAGGTCCCCCAAAAACATTCAGTACTTC. This codes for CATFSGDRSPKNIQYF.